One sample yielded the 28 T cell receptor beta chains listed below, sequenced in a study of cytomegalovirus exposure and HLA in healthy donors. The assay was immunoSEQ multiplex PCR, and TCRdb's table has in-frame clones only and misses some. Of 90,000 to 150,000 clones in the sample, about 84% are singletons; the top ten hold roughly 2%. The sequenced sample consisted of PBMCs. These receptor sequences come from a young woman in good health and CMV-seronegative.

This sequence joins TRBV6-5 and TRBJ2-5; the match to TRBD2 covers 12 bases. V shed 6 bases and J 2 bases; nucleotides not matched to a gene: 1. The CDR3 extends over 14 amino acids. Germline CDR1 and CDR2: MNHEY and SVGAGI. CDR3 in DNA: TGTGCCAGCAGCGGACTAGCGGGACAAGAGACCCAGTACTTC. Its translation is CASSGLAGQETQYF.

This chain joins TRBV9 and TRBJ1-1; the D is unclear. The CDR3 contains 13 residues. Germline-derived CDR1 and CDR2 are SGDLS and YYNGEE. V shed 2 bases and J shed 2 bases, with 7 bases lying between them. CDR3 protein: CASSVFQNTEAFF. CDR3 DNA sequence: TGTGCCAGCAGCGTTTTCCAAAACACTGAAGCTTTCTTT.

The chain couples TRBV5-1 to TRBJ2-5, with 11 positions matching TRBD2. Germline values: CDR1 SGHRS, CDR2 YFSETQ. This CDR3 has 15 amino acids. V dropped 4 bases and J dropped 2; count of bases not matched to a gene: 4. The CDR3 sequence: CASSRASGGQETQYF. CDR3 bases: TGCGCCAGCAGCAGGGCTAGCGGGGGGCAAGAGACCCAGTACTTC.

J is TRBJ2-7 and V is TRBV11-2; D ambiguous. The germline V and J ends were trimmed by 0 bases and 5 bases, with 5 bases remaining between them. The germline V gene encodes CDR1 SGHAT and CDR2 FQNNGV. The CDR3 loop spans 12 amino acids. The CDR3 spells CASSLEAHEQYF. The CDR3 coding sequence is TGTGCCAGCAGCTTAGAGGCCCACGAGCAGTACTTC.

The chain joins TRBV2 to TRBJ1-5; 7 bases align to TRBD1. CDR1 and CDR2 from the germline V gene are SNHLY and FYNNEI. With V trimmed by 5 bases and J by 4 bases, 8 bases remained unmatched. This CDR3 is built from 15 residues. This chain's CDR3 is CASSPATGNNQPQHF. Here the CDR3 DNA reads TGTGCCAGCAGTCCCGCGACAGGGAATAATCAGCCCCAGCATTTT.

This clone was picked up one time. The V call is TRBV19, the J call TRBJ2-2, with D perhaps matching TRBD1 (5 bases). The CDR3 has 13 residues. V was pared by 10 bases and J by 4 bases, with 13 bases between. Per germline, CDR1 LNHDA and CDR2 SQIVND (reference sequence). DNA for the CDR3: TGTGCCACCACGACAGATCCCACCGGGGAGCTGTTTTTT. This gives the protein CATTTDPTGELFF. Full variable domain (outside the CDR3, taken from reference TRBV19 and TRBJ2-2): DGGITQSPKYLFRKEGQNVTLSCEQNLNHDAMYWYRQDPGQGLRLIYYSQIVNDFQKGDIAEGYSVSREKKESFPLTVTSAQKNPTAFYLCATTTDPTGELFFGEGSRLTVL.

J is TRBJ2-3 and V is TRBV6-1; 8 bases fit TRBD2. J lost 5 bases, V lost 3 bases, and 10 bases had no gene match. The CDR3 contains 16 residues. The germline gives CDR1 MNHNS, CDR2 SASEGT. CDR3 bases: TGTGCCAGCAGTGACGGGCGGGGGGCCGCCAAAGATACGCAGTATTTT. Protein: CASSDGRGAAKDTQYF.

The chain employs TRBV29-1 and TRBJ2-1; 9 positions agree with TRBD1. The V segment lost 6 bases and the J segment 6 bases; nucleotides outside the gene matches: 9. Per germline, CDR1 SQVTM and CDR2 ANQGSEA. The CDR3 has 14 residues. CDR3 amino acids: CSVTWGTGINEQFF. The CDR3 region has the DNA TGCAGCGTGACATGGGGGACAGGGATCAATGAGCAGTTCTTC.

V is TRBV7-2 and J is TRBJ2-5; D ambiguous. The length of the CDR3 is 13 residues. With 2 bases removed from V and 2 bases from J, the gap between germline ends came to 6 bases. Germline V gives CDR1 SGHTA, CDR2 FQGNSA. The CDR3 spells CASSLITQETQYF. CDR3 in DNA: TGTGCCAGCAGCTTAATAACACAAGAGACCCAGTACTTC.

DNA for the CDR3: TGTGCCAGCAGCGAATGGGATTTGGGGAGGACGAGCGGCTACACCTTC. Protein product: CASSEWDLGRTSGYTF. The chain combines TRBV5-6 with TRBJ1-2; no clear D gene. This CDR3 contains 16 residues. Germline V gene data show CDR1 as SGHDT and CDR2 as YYEEEE. V lost 4 bases and J 8 bases, leaving 24 bases between the germline ends.

The rearrangement joins TRBV2 to TRBJ2-2; 12 bases map to TRBD1. This CDR3 region has 15 residues. Germline CDR1 SNHLY, CDR2 FYNNEI. V shed 7 bases, J shed 7 bases, and the junction held 7 bases outside the gene matches. CDR3: CASTRGQGAGGELFF. DNA for the CDR3: TGTGCCAGCACCAGGGGACAGGGGGCGGGCGGGGAGCTGTTTTTT.

The genes are TRBV5-5 and TRBJ2-7; 7 nucleotides align to TRBD1. This CDR3 has 15 amino acids. V was pared by 1 base and J by 5 bases, with 9 bases of the junction left unmatched. Per germline, CDR1 SGHKS and CDR2 YYEKEE (reference sequence). The CDR3 here is CASSLNTGERDEQYF. The CDR3 DNA sequence: TGTGCCAGCAGCTTGAATACAGGGGAGAGGGACGAGCAGTACTTC.

This rearrangement joins TRBV19 to TRBJ1-1, with TRBD1 identical over 9 bases. The CDR3 has 13 residues. Germline V gene lookup returns CDR1 LNHDA and CDR2 SQIVND (reference sequence). The V segment lost 6 bases and the J segment 7 bases; nucleotides outside the gene matches: 6. CDR3 amino acids: CASSPTGGFEAFF. CDR3 in DNA: TGTGCCAGTAGCCCGACAGGGGGATTTGAAGCTTTCTTT.

The genes are TRBV28 and TRBJ1-2; TRBD1 might be the D (6 bases). Trimming stripped 3 bases from V and 1 base from J, with 9 bases between. Germline CDR1 and CDR2: MDHEN and SYDVKM. The CDR3 covers 14 residues. CDR3 protein: CASSFQGRNYGYTF. For the CDR3, the DNA is TGTGCCAGCAGTTTTCAGGGGCGTAACTATGGCTACACCTTC.

This chain connects TRBV27 to TRBJ2-7; the D gene is possibly TRBD1 (6 bases). Germline assignment: CDR1 MNHEY and CDR2 SMNVEV (reference sequence). V dropped 10 bases and J dropped 0 bases, with 10 bases sitting between them. The CDR3 totals 12 residues. The CDR3 DNA is TGTGCCACCACGGACAGCTCCTACGAGCAGTACTTC. This codes for CATTDSSYEQYF.

The chain uses TRBV5-6 and TRBJ1-6; 10 bases fit TRBD1. The CDR3 loop spans 15 amino acids. CDR1 SGHDT and CDR2 YYEEEE come from the germline V gene. V was clipped by 3 bases and J by 9 bases; unmatched bases: 6. CDR3 in amino acids: CASSSGTGEASPLHF. As DNA, the CDR3 is TGTGCCAGCAGCTCAGGGACAGGGGAGGCTTCACCCCTCCACTTT.

The gene calls are TRBV5-1 and TRBJ2-2; 11 nucleotides agree with TRBD1. J was trimmed by 6 bases and V by 1 base; bases with no gene match: 5. Germline loops: CDR1 SGHRS, CDR2 YFSETQ. The CDR3 extends over 16 amino acids. The CDR3 reads CASSLRTGGKAGELFF. The CDR3 region has the DNA TGCGCCAGCAGCTTGAGGACAGGGGGCAAGGCCGGGGAGCTGTTTTTT.

The genes are TRBV2 and TRBJ1-4, with 9 bases aligning to TRBD1. V gave up 5 bases and J gave up 8 bases; unmatched junction bases: 6. Germline CDR1 reads SNHLY; CDR2 reads FYNNEI. This CDR3 is 14 amino acids long. For the CDR3, the DNA is TGTGCCAGCAGTCTACAGGGGGCTAGAGAAAAACTGTTTTTT. Translated: CASSLQGAREKLFF.

The chain has TRBV2 and TRBJ2-5, with 11 positions matching TRBD2. This CDR3 is 15 amino acids long. Losses at the gene ends were 5 bases for V and 1 base for J; bases not matched to a gene: 3. Germline values: CDR1 SNHLY, CDR2 FYNNEI. The CDR3 region has the DNA TGTGCCAGCAGTAGGACTAGCGGGCGCCAAGAGACCCAGTACTTC. It is translated as CASSRTSGRQETQYF.

V usage is TRBV7-2 and J usage is TRBJ1-1, with D possibly TRBD1 on 6 matching bases. Trimming stripped 2 bases from V and 3 bases from J, with 7 bases between. Looked up from germline, CDR1 is SGHTA and CDR2 is FQGNSA. The CDR3 is made up of 13 amino acids. The CDR3, as DNA: TGTGCCAGCAGCTTACGGACAGACACTGAAGCTTTCTTT. Translating gives CASSLRTDTEAFF.

The chain combines TRBV4-1 with TRBJ1-4; D is possibly TRBD1 (6 bases). V was pared by 5 bases and J by 8 bases, with 18 bases between. This CDR3 region has 15 residues. Per the germline V gene, CDR1 is MGHRA and CDR2 is YSYEKL. CDR3 coding DNA: TGCGCCAGCAGCTTCCACACCAGGGGTCCCGAAAAACTGTTTTTT. Amino acid sequence: CASSFHTRGPEKLFF.

The chain has TRBV29-1 and TRBJ1-4; possible D gene TRBD1, 5 bases. The CDR3 spans 14 residues. Germline CDR1 SQVTM, CDR2 ANQGSEA. The germline V and J ends were trimmed by 7 bases and 4 bases, with 16 bases remaining between them. CDR3 sequence reads: CSASSGAFNEKLFF. In DNA, the CDR3 is TGCAGCGCCTCTAGCGGGGCTTTTAATGAAAAACTGTTTTTT.

CDR3 sequence reads: CASSLDGQGNTDTQYF. The CDR3 DNA is TGTGCCAGCAGCTTGGACGGACAGGGGAATACAGATACGCAGTATTTT. J is TRBJ2-3 and V is TRBV5-4; TRBD1 matches 9 bases. The germline V gene encodes CDR1 SGHNT and CDR2 YYREEE (reference sequence). Germline trimming cut 0 bases from V and 3 bases from J; bases unmatched to any gene: 5. CDR3 length equals 16 residues.

The chain links TRBV6-6 to TRBJ1-5, with TRBD1 as a possible D gene (6 bases). From germline, CDR1 is MNHNY and CDR2 SVGAGI (reference sequence). The germline V and J ends were trimmed by 6 bases and 0 bases, with 9 bases remaining between them. The CDR3 extends over 14 amino acids. The CDR3, as DNA: TGTGCCAGCAGCCGGGACACTAGCAATCAGCCCCAGCATTTT. Translation: CASSRDTSNQPQHF.

The chain couples TRBV6-4 to TRBJ2-2; TRBD2 matches 8 bases. The CDR3 is 15 amino acids. Germline CDR1 reads MRHNA; CDR2 reads SNTAGT. J gave up 5 bases and V 3 bases, and 5 bases lay outside the gene matches. CDR3 sequence (DNA): TGTGCCAGCAGTGAGGATAGCGGGGCGACCGGGGAGCTGTTTTTT. Translated, it gives CASSEDSGATGELFF.

This clone appeared a single time. The rearrangement uses TRBV6-1 and TRBJ1-6, with TRBD1 identical over 9 bases. V shed 8 bases and J 7 bases; nucleotides not matched to a gene: 3. The CDR3 covers 13 residues. Germline V gene lookup returns CDR1 MNHNS and CDR2 SASEGT. CDR3 protein: CASGTGLNSPLHF. Here the CDR3 DNA reads TGTGCCAGCGGGACAGGGCTAAATTCACCCCTCCACTTT.

The chain recombines TRBV13 with TRBJ2-5, with TRBD1 matching 8 bases. CDR3 size: 16 residues. The germline CDR1 and CDR2 sequences are PRHDT and FYEKMQ (reference sequence). Unmatched junction bases numbered 12, after V lost 5 bases and J lost 4 bases. CDR3 DNA sequence: TGTGCCAGCAGCCCCCGGCAGGGGGCGTGGGGAGAGACCCAGTACTTC. Amino acids: CASSPRQGAWGETQYF.

The V and J genes are TRBV10-3 and TRBJ2-5; TRBD2 matches 12 bases. The CDR3 extends over 14 amino acids. J lost 2 bases, V lost 6 bases, and 1 base had no gene match. Germline CDR1 and CDR2: ENHRY and SYGVKD. DNA of the CDR3: TGTGCCATCAGGACTAGCGGGGGTCAAGAGACCCAGTACTTC. Protein product: CAIRTSGGQETQYF.